This is a list of T cell receptor beta chains from one sample in a study of CD8+ T cells in alopecia areata. Sequencing was performed with immunoSEQ multiplex PCR; in TCRdb, only in-frame clones are kept and a portion is missing. The repertoire has 100,000 to 120,000 clones, roughly 50% of them found once; the top ten carry 3% to 3.5%. The sample was CD4+ T cells sorted from blood, taken at week 24, from a patient treated with tofacitinib. Source of these receptors: a human donor with alopecia areata. Each CDR3 is given with its conserved first and last residue. The D gene is left open where the match is weak. A row's size may be missing; if present it is once, few, many or a size class.

NA	NA	TRBV5-8	TRBJ2-5	TGTGCCAGCACACCGGGGACAACTCAAGAGACCCAGTACTTC	CASTPGTTQETQYF
NA	NA	TRBV29-1	TRBJ2-2	TGCAGCGGGGGCAGGGAGGCCAGCACCGGGGAGCTGTTTTTT	CSGGREASTGELFF
NA	NA	TRBV7-2	TRBJ1-1	TGTGCCAGCATTTCAGGCGTCGGAATTGAAGCTTTCTTT	CASISGVGIEAFF
NA	TRBD1	TRBV30	TRBJ2-7	TGTGCCTGGAGTCGCCCCGGGACAGGGATCGACGAGCAGTACTTC	CAWSRPGTGIDEQYF
few	NA	TRBV9	TRBJ2-3	TGTGCCAGCAGCGTAGATCAGGGGATGGGCACAGATACGCAGTATTTT	CASSVDQGMGTDTQYF
NA	NA	TRBV7-8	TRBJ2-2	TGTGCCAGCAGCTTTGGGGGCCCCAGAACCGGGGAGCTGTTTTTT	CASSFGGPRTGELFF
NA	TRBD2	TRBV29-1	TRBJ2-5	TGCAGCGCTTCTAGCGGGGGGGTGTTAGAGACCCAGTACTTC	CSASSGGVLETQYF
NA	TRBD1	TRBV4-1	TRBJ2-3	TGCGCCAGCAGCTACGGGACAGTTCAGACTTCTAGCACAGATACGCAGTATTTT	CASSYGTVQTSSTDTQYF
few	NA	TRBV7-2	TRBJ2-3	TGTGCCAGCAGCCCTAGGGGCCCAGATACGCAGTATTTT	CASSPRGPDTQYF
NA	TRBD1	TRBV25-1	TRBJ1-2	TGTGCCAGCAGTGCCCGGGACAGCTATGGCTACACCTTC	CASSARDSYGYTF
once	NA	TRBV11-2	TRBJ1-4	TGTGCCAGCAGCTGGGCAGGTCTGAGTGAAAAACTGTTTTTT	CASSWAGLSEKLFF
NA	NA	TRBV6-6	TRBJ2-1	TGTGCCAGCAGTTACGGGGGAACGGGGAATGAGCAGTTCTTC	CASSYGGTGNEQFF
few	NA	TRBV9	TRBJ1-5	TGTGCCAGCAGCCAAGGGGGTAGCAATCAGCCCCAGCATTTT	CASSQGGSNQPQHF
NA	NA	TRBV7-9	TRBJ1-6	TGTGCCAGCACCTTGGAGGGGGTCTCCTATAATTCACCCCTCCACTTT	CASTLEGVSYNSPLHF
few	TRBD1	TRBV27	TRBJ2-7	TGTGCCAGCAGTTTAAGGGGACAGCACGAGCAGTACTTC	CASSLRGQHEQYF
NA	NA	TRBV18	TRBJ2-5	TGTGCCAGCTCACGACAGACCTTAGAGACCCAGTACTTC	CASSRQTLETQYF
NA	NA	TRBV27	TRBJ1-4	TGTGCCAGCAGTGGGGGACGGGGTAATGAAAAACTGTTTTTT	CASSGGRGNEKLFF
NA	NA	TRBV30	TRBJ1-6	TGTGCCTGGAGGTCCCGGCCCCTTCAGGGGTTACTCGGTTCACCCCTCCACTTT	CAWRSRPLQGLLGSPLHF
NA	NA	TRBV5-1	TRBJ2-7	TGCGCCAGCAGCTCGAGCCTATACGAGCAGTACTTC	CASSSSLYEQYF
few	TRBD2	TRBV6-5	TRBJ2-3	TGTGCCAGCAGGCCTAGCGGGGCAGATACGCAGTATTTT	CASRPSGADTQYF
NA	NA	TRBV29-1	TRBJ1-3	TGCAGCGTTGAGGCCCTATCTGGAAACACCATATATTTT	CSVEALSGNTIYF
few	NA	TRBV30	TRBJ2-6	TGTGCCTGGACTTTGGGTGGGGCCAACGTCCTGACTTTC	CAWTLGGANVLTF
NA	TRBD2	TRBV5-1	TRBJ2-1	TGCGCCAGCAGCTCCCCGGGACTAGCGGACTCCTACAATGAGCAGTTCTTC	CASSSPGLADSYNEQFF
NA	TRBD2	TRBV6-5	TRBJ2-1	TGTGCCAGCAGACCTACTAGCGGGGAGTACAATGAGCAGTTCTTC	CASRPTSGEYNEQFF
few	NA	TRBV7-9	TRBJ1-1	TGTGCCAGCAGCTTAGCGCAAGTCAAGTCAGGGACAGAAGCTTTCTTT	CASSLAQVKSGTEAFF
NA	TRBD2	TRBV25-1	TRBJ2-3	TGTGCCAGCAGAGAAGCGGGGGCTTCAGATACGCAGTATTTT	CASREAGASDTQYF
NA	TRBD1	TRBV5-1	TRBJ1-6	TGCGCCAGCAGCCTCGACAGGGTAGACTCACCCCTCCACTTT	CASSLDRVDSPLHF
few	TRBD1	TRBV2	TRBJ2-5	TGTGCCAGCACCATGGGACAGGGGGAGACCCAGTACTTC	CASTMGQGETQYF
once	NA	TRBV10-3	TRBJ1-2	TGTGCCATCAGTGAGTCGAGAACACGGGAGTCGTATGGCTACACCTTC	CAISESRTRESYGYTF
many	TRBD2	TRBV29-1	TRBJ2-1	TGCAGCGTTGATCTTAGCGGGGGGGATCTACGGGAGGGCTACAATGAGCAGTTCTTC	CSVDLSGGDLREGYNEQFF
NA	NA	TRBV29-1	TRBJ1-1	TGCAGCGTCCAGGGGCAGGGGAACACTGAAGCTTTCTTT	CSVQGQGNTEAFF
NA	TRBD1	TRBV12-5	TRBJ2-2	TGTGCTAGTGGTTTGGCTAGGGACAGGGGGACCGGGGAGCTGTTTTTT	CASGLARDRGTGELFF
NA	NA	TRBV6-1	TRBJ1-5	TGTGCCAGCTCTTCCCCAGGCAATCAGCCCCAGCATTTT	CASSSPGNQPQHF
few	NA	TRBV6-5	TRBJ1-2	TGTGCCAGCAGTCGAGCAGGAAACTATGGCTACACCTTC	CASSRAGNYGYTF
NA	TRBD1	TRBV2	TRBJ2-6	TGTGCCAGCAGCCCGACAGGGGCTGGGGCCAACGTCCTGACTTTC	CASSPTGAGANVLTF
NA	NA	TRBV2	TRBJ2-7	TGTGCCAGCAGTGAGGCAGACTACGAGCAGTACTTC	CASSEADYEQYF
NA	TRBD2	TRBV23-1	TRBJ2-5	TGCGCCTACCAAAGACCCGGCCTAGCGGGAGAGACCCAGTACTTC	CAYQRPGLAGETQYF
NA	TRBD1	TRBV11-2	TRBJ1-2	TGTGCCAGCAGCCGAAGGGGGGGACAGGGGAACTATGGCTACACCTTC	CASSRRGGQGNYGYTF
NA	NA	TRBV2	TRBJ1-2	TGTGCCAGCAGTCAGCAAGGGGTTTACTATGGCTACACCTTC	CASSQQGVYYGYTF
NA	NA	TRBV19	TRBJ1-1	TGTGCCAGTAGTTCAGCGAGACTCATGAACACTGAAGCTTTCTTT	CASSSARLMNTEAFF